This entry features one T cell receptor beta chain sequence. The data were taken from a study of cytomegalovirus exposure and HLA in healthy donors. The study ran its PCR with 60 Vbeta and 13 Jbeta primers. Repertoires were generated with immunoSEQ multiplex PCR, while TCRdb's copy carries only in-frame clones and drops some. The sample has hundreds of thousands of clones; 70% are singletons. Germline-derived CDR1 and CDR2 are LNHNV and YYDKDF (reference sequence). This CDR3 has 12 residues. Deletions cut 4 bases from V and 7 bases from J, with 8 bases between. This receptor was taken from a man in his forties in good health and CMV-seropositive. The sample taken for sequencing was PBMCs. The chain combines TRBV15 with TRBJ2-1; tentative D call: TRBD1 (5 bases). The CDR3 region is CATSKGWNEQFF. CDR3 DNA: TGTGCCACCAGCAAGGGGTGGAATGAGCAGTTCTTC.